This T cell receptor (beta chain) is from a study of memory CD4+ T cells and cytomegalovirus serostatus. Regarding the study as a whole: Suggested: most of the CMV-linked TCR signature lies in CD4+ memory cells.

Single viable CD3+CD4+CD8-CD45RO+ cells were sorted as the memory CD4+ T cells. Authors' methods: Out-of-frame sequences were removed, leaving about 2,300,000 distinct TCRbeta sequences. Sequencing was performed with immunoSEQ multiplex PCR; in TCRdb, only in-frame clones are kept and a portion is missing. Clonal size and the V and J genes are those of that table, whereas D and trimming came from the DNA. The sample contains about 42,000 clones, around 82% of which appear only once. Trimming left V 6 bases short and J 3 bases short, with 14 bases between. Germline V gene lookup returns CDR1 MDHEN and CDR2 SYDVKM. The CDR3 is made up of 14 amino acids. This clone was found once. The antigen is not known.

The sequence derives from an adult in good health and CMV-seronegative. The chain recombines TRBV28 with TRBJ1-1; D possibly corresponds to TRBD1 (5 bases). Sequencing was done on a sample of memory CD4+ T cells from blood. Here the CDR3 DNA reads TGTGCCAGCAGCCTGACAGCTAGGTACACTGAAGCTTTCTTT. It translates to CASSLTARYTEAFF.